This paragraph covers one T cell receptor (beta chain) sequence. The antigen is unknown. Germline CDR1 and CDR2: GTSNPN and SVGIG (reference sequence). The CDR3 extends over 14 amino acids. The V end was cut by 4 bases, the J end by 10 bases, with 20 bases between. Profiled with immunoSEQ multiplex PCR; TCRdb holds only in-frame clones, not every one. Of 650,000 to 800,000 clones in the sample, around 92% were seen once. Naive CD8 isolation took CD45RO-negative cells positively selected for CCR7 and excluded terminally differentiated effector memory CD45RA+ cells. The sample originates from a study of shared clonotypes between healthy human individuals. Study-wide findings and caveats: Of the naive CD4 clonotypes, approximately 5% were shared across a handful of donors.

Sequencing used naive CD8+ T cells sorted from blood. The source is a man aged 30 to 39 in good health. This chain connects TRBV30 to TRBJ2-1; tentatively, D is TRBD2 (7 bases). The CDR3 sequence: CAWNGGGGEAEQFF. The CDR3 coding sequence is TGTGCCTGGAACGGGGGCGGGGGAGAAGCCGAGCAGTTCTTC. The full variable domain, completed using reference TRBV30 and TRBJ2-1, is SQTIHQWPATLVQPVGSPLSLECTVEGTSNPNLYWYRQAAGRGLQLLFYSVGIGQISSEVPQNLSASRPQDRQFILSSKKLLLSDSGFYLCAWNGGGGEAEQFFGPGTRLTVL.